This TCR beta chain stems from a study of cytomegalovirus exposure and HLA in healthy donors. Study conclusions and caveats: It was reportedly the case that the classifier diagnosed cytomegalovirus status with high specificity and sensitivity. Differences between HLA loci emerged in a later analysis of TCR association rates, with DRB1 most and HLA-C fewest. Judged likely to be a sequencing artifact was a cluster of highly shared sequence variants. Some TCR beta chains (around 160 of them) were listed as cytomegalovirus-associated.

The PCR ran on 60 Vbeta and 13 Jbeta primers. The table came from immunoSEQ multiplex PCR; TCRdb's copy has only in-frame clones and leaves some out. Here the sample spans about 130,000 clones, 70% to 85% being singletons. V shed 0 bases, J shed 0 bases, and the junction held 13 bases outside the gene matches. Germline CDR1 and CDR2: SGHRS and YFSETQ. There are 21 residues in the CDR3. This clone was seen a single time. Its antigen is not known. Sequencing was carried out using PBMCs. V gene TRBV5-1 combines with J gene TRBJ2-1, with TRBD2 matching 12 bases. This TCR was sampled from a woman in her 50s in good health and CMV-seronegative. The DNA of the CDR3 is TGCGCCAGCAGCTTGGCACGACTAGCGGGAGACCCCGTTCGCTCCTACAATGAGCAGTTCTTC. Residues: CASSLARLAGDPVRSYNEQFF.